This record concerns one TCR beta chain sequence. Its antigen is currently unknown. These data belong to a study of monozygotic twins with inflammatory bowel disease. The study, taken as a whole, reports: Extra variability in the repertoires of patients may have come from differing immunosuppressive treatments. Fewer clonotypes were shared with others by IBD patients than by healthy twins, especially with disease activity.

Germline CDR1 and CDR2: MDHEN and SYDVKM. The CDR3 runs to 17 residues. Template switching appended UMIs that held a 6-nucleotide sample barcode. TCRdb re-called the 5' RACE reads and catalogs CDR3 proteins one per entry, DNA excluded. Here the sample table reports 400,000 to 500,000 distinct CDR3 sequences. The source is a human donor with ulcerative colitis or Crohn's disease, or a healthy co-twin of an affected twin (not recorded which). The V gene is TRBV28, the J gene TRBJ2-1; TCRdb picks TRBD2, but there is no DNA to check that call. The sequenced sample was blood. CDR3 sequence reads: CASSTTSGKVGYNEQFF. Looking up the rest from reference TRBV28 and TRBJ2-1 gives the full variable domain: DVKVTQSSRYLVKRTGEKVFLECVQDMDHENMFWYRQDPGLGLRLIYFSYDVKMKEKGDIPEGYSVSREKKERFSLILESASTNQTSMYLCASSTTSGKVGYNEQFFGPGTRLTVL.